What follows are 20 T cell receptor beta chains derived from one specimen sequenced in a study of regulatory T cells in long-lasting Graves disease. Time point meaning: persistent/refractory GD, antithyroid drugs over 5 years with positive TRAb. Extracted PBMC RNA gave rise to the TCR library. Library construction for TCR beta used iRepertoire HTBI primers and Arm-PCR of CDR3 regions. TCRdb re-called the multiplex PCR reads with MiXCR, one entry per CDR3 protein. The table records 400,000 to 500,000 distinct CDR3 sequences, 20% to 25% of them present only once. The sequences come from peripheral blood mononuclear cells (PBMCs), collected when the disease was refractory, from a patient treated with antithyroid drugs. All receptors come from a female donor with Graves disease.

The chain carries TRBV20-1 and TRBJ2-7; 8 nucleotides line up with TRBD1. The CDR3 is 14 amino acids. The J segment lost 0 bases and the V segment lost 6 bases, leaving 7 bases of the junction unmatched. Germline CDR1 is DFQATT and CDR2 is SNEGSKA (reference sequence). Written as DNA, the CDR3 is TGCAGTGCCATTGGACAGGGTAACTCCTACGAGCAGTACTTC. Its translation: CSAIGQGNSYEQYF.

This clonotype has at least ten counts. Its ends do not fully match the called genes, so a read error is possible. This rearrangement joins TRBV6-1 to TRBJ2-5; D remains unclear. This CDR3 spans 12 amino acids. CDR1 and CDR2 (germline): MNHNS, SASEGT. The CDR3 region is CASNGNQEAQYF. The CDR3 DNA is TGTGCCAGCAACGGAAACCAAGAGGCCCAGTACTTC.

The chain uses TRBV13 and TRBJ2-7; D is unclear. CDR3 length equals 12 residues. Germline-derived CDR1 and CDR2 are PRHDT and FYEKMQ (reference sequence). The V gene lost 3 bases and the J gene lost 6 bases, with 9 bases spanning the gap. The CDR3 protein is CASSLGPCEQYF. CDR3 coding DNA: TGTGCCAGCAGCTTGGGCCCCTGCGAGCAGTACTTC. Looking up the rest from reference TRBV13 and TRBJ2-7 gives the full variable domain: AAGVIQSPRHLIKEKRETATLKCYPIPRHDTVYWYQQGPGQDPQFLISFYEKMQSDKGSIPDRFSAQQFSDYHSELNMSSLELGDSALYFCASSLGPCEQYFGPGTRLTVT.

This clonotype was observed a handful of times. The genes are TRBV19 and TRBJ1-5; TRBD1 is a possible D gene (5 bases). The CDR3 has 15 amino acids. Trimming left V 7 bases short and J 1 base short, with 14 bases between. Germline V gives CDR1 LNHDA, CDR2 SQIVND (reference sequence). This CDR3 is CASTPGHRSNQPQHF. The CDR3 DNA reads TGTGCCAGTACCCCGGGCCACAGGAGCAATCAGCCCCAGCATTTT.

The rearrangement links TRBV4-1 to TRBJ2-7; D perhaps matches TRBD2 (5 bases). This CDR3 has 13 amino acids. Between the trimmed V and J ends, which lost 4 bases and 5 bases, there was a span of 12 bases. Germline V gene sequence: CDR1 MGHRA, CDR2 YSYEKL. The CDR3 DNA reads as TGCGCCAGCAGCCGTAGCGACATCAACGAGCAGTACTTC. It is translated as CASSRSDINEQYF.

CDR3 in DNA: TGTGCCAGCAAATTATTTGTGGGTAGCTTGGACACTGAAGCTTTCTTT. Translation: CASKLFVGSLDTEAFF. V usage is TRBV6-1 and J usage is TRBJ1-1; D unclear. The ends were cut back, 7 bases at V and 3 bases at J, with 21 bases in the middle. Germline V gene lookup returns CDR1 MNHNS and CDR2 SASEGT. CDR3 length: 16 residues.

There are a few counts of this clonotype. V gene TRBV2 combines with J gene TRBJ1-5; the D gene is possibly TRBD1 (6 bases). Germline CDR1 is SNHLY and CDR2 is FYNNEI. CDR3 length: 13 residues. V lost 6 bases and J lost 6, with 12 bases in between. The CDR3 loop is CASSRMGAQPQHF. CDR3 DNA: TGTGCCAGCAGCCGGATGGGGGCTCAGCCCCAGCATTTT.

J is TRBJ1-2 and V is TRBV15; D gene unclear. The V and J ends lost 1 base and 10 bases respectively, with 16 bases between them. This CDR3 contains 14 residues. Germline V gene lookup returns CDR1 LNHNV and CDR2 YYDKDF (reference sequence). CDR3 bases: TGTGCCACCAGCAGAGTCGGGCGAACCGTTTCCTACACCTTC. Translated, it gives CATSRVGRTVSYTF. Full variable domain (rest looked up from reference TRBV15 and TRBJ1-2): DAMVIQNPRYQVTQFGKPVTLSCSQTLNHNVMYWYQQKSSQAPKLLFHYYDKDFNNEADTPDNFQSRRPNTSFCFLDIRSPGLGDTAMYLCATSRVGRTVSYTFGSGTRLTVV.

This clonotype was found many times. V gene TRBV28 combines with J gene TRBJ2-5; perhaps TRBD1 as D (5 bases). Germline V gives CDR1 MDHEN, CDR2 SYDVKM. The V end was cut by 5 bases, the J end by 7 bases, with 17 bases between. The CDR3 is 14 amino acids. The CDR3 DNA follows: TGTGCCAGCAGTCATCAGGGCTTGTTAGGGACCCAGTACTTC. Protein sequence: CASSHQGLLGTQYF.

In DNA, the CDR3 is TGTGCCAGCAGCTTTGGTCACCGACAGGTTAGGGTTCTAGAGACCCAGTACTTC. It yields the protein CASSFGHRQVRVLETQYF. This chain links TRBV7-2 with TRBJ2-5; perhaps TRBD1 as D (6 bases). Germline V gene lookup returns CDR1 SGHTA and CDR2 FQGNSA. V was shortened by 3 bases and J by 4 bases, with 24 bases between the two germline ends. CDR3 length equals 18 residues.

This chain uses TRBV24-1 with TRBJ2-7; D is unresolved. V was cut by 6 bases and J by 5 bases, with 7 bases left in between. Germline-derived CDR1 and CDR2 are KGHDR and SFDVKD. The CDR3 spans 11 residues. CDR3 DNA: TGTGCCACCAGTTCTGGGCACGAGCAGTACTTC. Its protein product is CATSSGHEQYF.

This clonotype was picked up a small number of times. The V call is TRBV30, the J call TRBJ1-1, with D tentatively TRBD1 (6 bases). Germline CDR1 GTSNPN, CDR2 SVGIG (reference sequence). The CDR3 loop spans 14 amino acids. Trimming left V 1 base short and J 3 bases short, with 12 bases between. CDR3 sequence (DNA): TGTGCCTGGAGTGGAGGGGGTAGGGACACTGAAGCTTTCTTT. It codes for CAWSGGGRDTEAFF.

This clonotype was recorded a few times. The chain employs TRBV20-1 and TRBJ1-5; TRBD1 agrees at 7 bases. The CDR3 has 13 residues. CDR1 DFQATT and CDR2 SNEGSKA come from the germline V gene (reference sequence). J lost 2 bases, V lost 5 bases, and 3 bases had no gene match. Written as DNA, the CDR3 is TGCAGTGCTTCCAGGGGGGGCAATCAGCCCCAGCATTTT. It encodes CSASRGGNQPQHF.

V and J are TRBV29-1 and TRBJ2-7; the match to TRBD2 covers 10 bases. The CDR3 contains 17 residues. J lost 2 bases, V lost 5 bases, and 15 bases had no gene match. Per the germline V gene, CDR1 is SQVTM and CDR2 is ANQGSEA. The CDR3: CSVSEGASGSRTYEQYF. CDR3 nucleotides: TGCAGCGTTTCTGAGGGCGCTAGCGGGAGTAGGACCTACGAGCAGTACTTC.

In this sample, this clonotype turned up many times. The chain recombines TRBV6-2 or TRBV6-3 with TRBJ2-7, with no clear D. Germline V lookup: CDR1 MNHEY, CDR2 SVGEGT. This CDR3 has 16 residues. The V gene lost 5 bases and the J gene lost 4 bases, with 21 bases spanning the gap. The CDR3 sequence: CASSEVPPPAPYEQYF. CDR3 nucleotide sequence: TGTGCCAGCAGTGAAGTCCCCCCGCCAGCGCCATACGAGCAGTACTTC.

This chain joins TRBV27 and TRBJ1-1; D gene uncertain. The germline V gene encodes CDR1 MNHEY and CDR2 SMNVEV (reference sequence). The CDR3 covers 14 residues. With 5 bases removed from V and 1 base from J, the gap between germline ends came to 11 bases. DNA for the CDR3: TGTGCCAGCAGTCCCGGGGTACCGAACACTGAAGCTTTCTTT. This encodes CASSPGVPNTEAFF.

A note on this clonotype: Being one base from a much bigger clone, this may be a read error. The chain links TRBV6-5 to TRBJ2-7; D not resolved. The CDR3 sequence is 12 residues long. CDR1 and CDR2 (germline): MNHEY, SVGAGI. Trimming took off 2 bases at V and 7 bases at J, with 9 bases between the two ends. This CDR3 reads CASSYGVREQYF. The CDR3 DNA reads TGTGCCAGCAGTTACGGGGTTCGGGAGCAGTACTTC.

In its sample, this clonotype was seen many times. The rearrangement links TRBV30 to TRBJ1-6, with D possibly matching TRBD1 (5 bases). The CDR3 is 13 amino acids. Germline values: CDR1 GTSNPN, CDR2 SVGIG (reference sequence). Between the trimmed V and J ends, which lost 3 bases and 7 bases, there was a span of 10 bases. DNA of the CDR3: TGTGCCTGGAGAGGGACGGGCAATTCACCCCTCCACTTT. This encodes CAWRGTGNSPLHF.

At least ten counts were recorded for this clonotype. The rearrangement links TRBV11-2 to TRBJ1-2; tentative D call: TRBD1 (6 bases). The CDR3 length is 15 residues. From germline, CDR1 is SGHAT and CDR2 FQNNGV. The V gene lost 0 bases and the J gene lost 4 bases, with 12 bases spanning the gap. The CDR3 bases are TGTGCCAGCAGCTTAGAGGGAGGACAGTCCTATGGCTACACCTTC. Translation gives CASSLEGGQSYGYTF.

This chain links TRBV12-3 or TRBV12-4 with TRBJ2-4; possible D gene TRBD1, 5 bases. Trimming shortened V by 0 bases and J by 1 base, and 7 bases separated the two germline ends. This CDR3 is 15 amino acids long. The DNA of the CDR3 is TGTGCCAGCAGTTTAGCAGGGGCGGCCAAAAACATTCAGTACTTC. Its translation is CASSLAGAAKNIQYF.